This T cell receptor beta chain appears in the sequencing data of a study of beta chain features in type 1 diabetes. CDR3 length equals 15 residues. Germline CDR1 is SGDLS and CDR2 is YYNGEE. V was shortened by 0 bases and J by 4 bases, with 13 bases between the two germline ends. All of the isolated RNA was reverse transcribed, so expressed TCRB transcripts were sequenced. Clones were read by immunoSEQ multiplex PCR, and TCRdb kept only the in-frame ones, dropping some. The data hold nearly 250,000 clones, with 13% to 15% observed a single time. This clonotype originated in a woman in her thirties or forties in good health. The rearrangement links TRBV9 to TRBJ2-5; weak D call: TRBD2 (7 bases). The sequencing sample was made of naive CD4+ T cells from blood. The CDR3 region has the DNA TGTGCCAGCAGCGTAGTGGGGGGGGGCGGAGAGACCCAGTACTTC. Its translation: CASSVVGGGGETQYF.